The present entry profiles one T cell receptor (beta chain) with its context. Source study methods: Amplification with reference gene primers provided the estimates of nucleated cell counts. Assay used: immunoSEQ multiplex PCR; TCRdb lists only in-frame clones, some missing. Clone size and V and J calls were adopted from that table, with D and trimming inferred from the DNA. The sample includes roughly 400,000 clones, 80% to 90% seen only once; the top ten take roughly 2.1%. In Seattle, patients joined the study during active infection and were tracked longitudinally. The junction had 2 bases not matched to a gene; V was cut back by 4 bases and J by 4 bases. CDR1 and CDR2 from the germline V gene are SGDLS and YYNGEE. CDR3 length equals 13 residues. This entry is derived from a study of blood T cell repertoires in COVID-19. Across the whole study: The origin of the acute and convalescent COVID-19 samples was the United States, Italy and Spain. T cells, B-cell-depleted T cells, or PBMCs provided the cDNA or gDNA that served as material.

This chain connects TRBV9 to TRBJ1-1; 9 bases agree with TRBD1. The sequence was obtained from a woman aged 55-69 years with COVID-19, enrolled during active disease. Sequences were obtained from peripheral blood. CDR3 nucleotide sequence: TGTGCCAGCAGCCTACAGGGGGCCACTGAAGCTTTCTTT. Translation: CASSLQGATEAFF.